A selection of T cell receptor beta chains follows, all from one sample in a study of T cells in Graves' hyperthyroidism and ophthalmopathy. TCRdb independently ran MiXCR on the multiplex PCR reads; one entry per CDR3 protein. The sample has a few hundred thousand distinct CDR3 sequences; around 15% are singletons. The sample taken for sequencing was blood. These receptors were obtained from a woman in her 30s with Graves' ophthalmopathy. Each CDR3 is given with its conserved first and last residue. A D gene is named only where the DNA matches it firmly. The size field is filled for only some rows; it gives once, few, many or a size class.

>NA|15|TRBV27|TRBJ1-2|few
TGTGCCAGCAGACCAGTACCCGCCGCAAACTATGGCTACACCTTC
CASRPVPAANYGYTF
>NA|14|TRBV7-9|TRBJ2-1|few
TGTGCCAGCAGCTCGGGTCCCGCCGGGGATGAGCAGTTCTTC
CASSSGPAGDEQFF
>TRBD2|14|TRBV12-3/TRBV12-4|TRBJ2-1|many
TGTGCCACTGGAGAGCGGGGGGTAGCGGATGAGCAGTTCTTC
CATGERGVADEQFF
>NA|14|TRBV6-1|TRBJ1-2|NA
TGTGCCAGCAGTGAGGGACCGACTAACTATGGCTACACCTTC
CASSEGPTNYGYTF
>TRBD1|15|TRBV7-2|TRBJ2-7|many
TGTGCCAGCAGCTTAGACAGGGGGTATTACGGCGAGCAGTACTTC
CASSLDRGYYGEQYF
>TRBD1|16|TRBV24-1|TRBJ1-2|many
TGTGCCACCAGTGATTCGACAGGGGGGAAAGATTATGGCTACACCTTC
CATSDSTGGKDYGYTF
>TRBD1|13|TRBV20-1|TRBJ1-5|many
TGCAGTGCTCCCTTTGACAGGGACCAGCCCCAGCATTTT
CSAPFDRDQPQHF
>NA|14|TRBV27|TRBJ2-2|many
TGTGCCAGCAGGGGGGATCGGGCCACCGGGGAGCTGTTTTTT
CASRGDRATGELFF
>NA|14|TRBV27|TRBJ1-1|many
TGTGCCAGCAGTTTGAGCTTTCCGAACACTGAAGCTTTCTTT
CASSLSFPNTEAFF
>NA|15|TRBV7-8|TRBJ1-4|many
TGTGCCAGCAGCTGGTACGCTGCAACTAATGAAAAACTGTTTTTT
CASSWYAATNEKLFF
>TRBD2|14|TRBV7-8|TRBJ2-1|few
TGTGCCAGCATCCGGGGGGAACTTTACAATGAGCAGTTCTTC
CASIRGELYNEQFF
>NA|16|TRBV27|TRBJ2-5|many
TGTGCCAGCAGTTCCACAGGGTCCCCGAGCCAAGAGACCCAGTACTTC
CASSSTGSPSQETQYF
>TRBD1|16|TRBV13|TRBJ1-1|many
TGTGCCAGCAGCCCGACAGGGTTTTCAGTGTACACTGAAGCTTTCTTT
CASSPTGFSVYTEAFF
>NA|17|TRBV7-2|TRBJ1-2|many
TGTGCCAGCAGCTTAGACTTGTTTTCAGGGTCTAACTATGGCTACACCTTC
CASSLDLFSGSNYGYTF
>NA|14|TRBV6-1|TRBJ2-2|many
TGTGCCAGCAGTGAGCAAACAGGCGCCGGGGAGCTGTTTTTT
CASSEQTGAGELFF
>NA|17|TRBV6-9|TRBJ2-2|few
TGTGCCAGCCCTAGGGGAAGGACCGCACCGGAACACGGGAAGCTGTTTTTT
CASPRGRTAPEHGKLFF
>NA|14|TRBV14|TRBJ2-3|many
TGTGCCAGCAGTCCCGCCGGGGGTGGGGATACGCAGTATTTT
CASSPAGGGDTQYF